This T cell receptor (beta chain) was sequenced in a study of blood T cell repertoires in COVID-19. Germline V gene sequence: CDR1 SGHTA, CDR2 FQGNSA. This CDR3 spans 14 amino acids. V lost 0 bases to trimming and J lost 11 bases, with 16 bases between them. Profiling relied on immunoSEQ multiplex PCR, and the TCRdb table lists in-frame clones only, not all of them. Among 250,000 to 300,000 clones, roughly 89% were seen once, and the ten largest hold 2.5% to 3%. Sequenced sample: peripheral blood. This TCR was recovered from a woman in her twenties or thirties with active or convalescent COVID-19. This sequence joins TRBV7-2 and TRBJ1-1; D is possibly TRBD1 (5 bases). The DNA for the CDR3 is TGTGCCAGCAGCTTAGCCTCATGGGGGGGAGGGGCTTTCTTT. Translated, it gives CASSLASWGGGAFF.